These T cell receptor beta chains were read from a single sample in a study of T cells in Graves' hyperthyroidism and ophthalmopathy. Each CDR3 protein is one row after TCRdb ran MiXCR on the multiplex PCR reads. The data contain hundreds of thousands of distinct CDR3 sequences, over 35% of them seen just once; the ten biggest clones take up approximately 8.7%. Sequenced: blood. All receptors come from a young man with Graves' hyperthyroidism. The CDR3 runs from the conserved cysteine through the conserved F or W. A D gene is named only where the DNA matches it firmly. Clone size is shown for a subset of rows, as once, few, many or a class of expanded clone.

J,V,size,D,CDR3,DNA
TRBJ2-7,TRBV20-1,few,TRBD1,CSAPARQGNSYEQYF,TGCAGTGCTCCCGCCCGACAGGGGAATTCCTACGAGCAGTACTTC
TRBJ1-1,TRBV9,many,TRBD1,CASSVAYGTGGAFF,TGTGCCAGCAGCGTAGCTTATGGGACAGGGGGGGCTTTCTTT
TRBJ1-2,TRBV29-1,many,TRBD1,CSADRDEGYTF,TGCAGCGCTGACAGGGATGAGGGCTACACCTTC
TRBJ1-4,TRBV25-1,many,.,CASSESWTQGEKLFF,TGTGCCAGCAGTGAATCCTGGACTCAGGGGGAAAAACTGTTTTTT
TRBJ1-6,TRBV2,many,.,CASSEGQAHNSPLHF,TGTGCCAGCAGTGAAGGACAGGCCCATAATTCACCCCTCCACTTT
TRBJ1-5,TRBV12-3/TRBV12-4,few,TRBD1,CASSLLDRANQPQHF,TGTGCCAGCAGTTTGCTGGACAGGGCCAATCAGCCCCAGCATTTT
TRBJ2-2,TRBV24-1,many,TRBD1,CATSDVTQGYGELFF,TGTGCCACCAGTGATGTTACACAGGGGTACGGGGAGCTGTTTTTT
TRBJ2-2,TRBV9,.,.,CATKAPESGTGELFF,TGTGCCACCAAGGCACCGGAGTCGGGGACCGGGGAGCTGTTTTTT
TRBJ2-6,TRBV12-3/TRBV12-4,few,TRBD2,CASSAASGLSGANVLTF,TGTGCCAGCAGTGCCGCTAGCGGGCTCTCTGGGGCCAACGTCCTGACTTTC
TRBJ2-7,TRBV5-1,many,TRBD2,CASSWASGRGEQYF,TGCGCCAGCAGCTGGGCCAGCGGGAGAGGCGAGCAGTACTTC
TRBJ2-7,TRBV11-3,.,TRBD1,CASSQPTGAEQYF,TGTGCCAGCAGCCAACCTACAGGGGCCGAGCAGTACTTC
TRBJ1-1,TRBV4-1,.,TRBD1,CASSQTGTGDKAFF,TGCGCCAGCAGCCAAACCGGGACAGGGGACAAAGCTTTCTTT
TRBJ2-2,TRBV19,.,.,CASSIGQVNTGELFF,TGTGCCAGTAGTATAGGGCAGGTGAACACCGGGGAGCTGTTTTTT
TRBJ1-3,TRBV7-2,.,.,CASSQWGAGGNTIYF,TGTGCCAGCAGCCAGTGGGGGGCGGGTGGAAACACCATATATTTT
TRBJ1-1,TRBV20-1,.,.,CSATSAFSGANTEAFF,TGCAGTGCTACTTCGGCCTTCTCTGGGGCGAACACTGAAGCTTTCTTT
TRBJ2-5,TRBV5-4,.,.,CASAGGADLTQYF,TGTGCCAGCGCTGGGGGAGCCGATCTTACCCAGTACTTC
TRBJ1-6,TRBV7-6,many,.,CASSESENSPLHF,TGTGCCAGCAGTGAGTCAGAGAATTCACCCCTCCACTTT
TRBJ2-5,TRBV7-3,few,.,CASSPTPGIKTQYF,TGTGCCAGCAGCCCGACCCCCGGTATAAAGACCCAGTACTTC
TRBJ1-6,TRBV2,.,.,CASSETGTGYNSPLHF,TGTGCCAGCAGTGAAACGGGAACAGGCTATAATTCACCCCTCCACTTT
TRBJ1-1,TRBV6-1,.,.,CASATELNTEAFF,TGTGCCAGCGCGACAGAGCTAAACACTGAAGCTTTCTTT
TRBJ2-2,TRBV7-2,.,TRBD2,CASSRGAGAPNTGELFF,TGTGCCAGCAGTCGAGGAGCGGGGGCCCCGAACACCGGGGAGCTGTTTTTT
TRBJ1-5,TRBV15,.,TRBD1,CATSTTGVSPINQPQHF,TGTGCCACCAGCACCACAGGGGTCTCCCCCATCAATCAGCCCCAGCATTTT
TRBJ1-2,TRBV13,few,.,CASSLGDGGSNYGYTF,TGTGCCAGCAGCTTAGGGGACGGCGGATCTAACTATGGCTACACCTTC
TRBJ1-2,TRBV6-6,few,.,CASSESPTLGYGYTF,TGTGCCAGCAGTGAAAGCCCGACACTAGGCTATGGCTACACCTTC
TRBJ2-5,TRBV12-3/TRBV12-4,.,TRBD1,CASSLETGGQETQYF,TGTGCCAGCAGTTTGGAGACAGGGGGGCAGGAGACCCAGTACTTC
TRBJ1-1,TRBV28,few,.,CASGPVGLTEAFF,TGTGCCAGCGGTCCGGTTGGCTTAACTGAAGCTTTCTTT
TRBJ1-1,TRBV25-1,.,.,CASSHNAAILNTEAFF,TGTGCCAGCAGCCACAATGCGGCTATACTCAACACTGAAGCTTTCTTT
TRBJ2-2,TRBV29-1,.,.,CSASKAALSTGELFF,TGCAGCGCCTCAAAGGCAGCGTTGAGCACCGGGGAGCTGTTTTTT
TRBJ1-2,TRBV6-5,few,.,CASSYSAGRGYTF,TGTGCCAGCAGTTACTCGGCGGGGCGAGGCTACACCTTC
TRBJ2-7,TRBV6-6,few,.,CASSINRYEQYF,TGTGCCAGCAGTATCAACCGCTACGAGCAGTACTTC
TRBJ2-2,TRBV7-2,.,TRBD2,CASSQRTSGENGELFF,TGTGCCAGCAGCCAAAGGACTAGCGGGGAGAACGGGGAGCTGTTTTTT
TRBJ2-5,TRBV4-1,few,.,CASSPQLETQYF,TGCGCCAGCAGCCCACAGTTAGAGACCCAGTACTTC
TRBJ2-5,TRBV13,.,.,CASSLGRRKETQCF,TGTGCCAGCAGCTTAGGCCGGAGGAAAGAGACCCAGTGCTTC
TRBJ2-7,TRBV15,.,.,CAASSLDEQYF,TGTGCCGCCAGCAGTTTAGACGAGCAGTACTTC